The entry below gives a single TCR beta chain sequence along with its context. CDR3 length: 16 residues. Germline CDR1 SGHVS, CDR2 FNYEAQ. V dropped 1 base and J dropped 0 bases, with 10 bases sitting between them. Both 60 Vbeta primers and 13 Jbeta primers went into the PCR. The protocol was immunoSEQ multiplex PCR, while the TCRdb copy is restricted to in-frame clones and leaves out a portion. The table has about 140,000 clones, roughly three fifths seen once. The donors (healthy individuals) were bone marrow donors. At sampling all donors were nominally healthy, likely with unrecorded immune exposures. The entry originates in a study of cytomegalovirus exposure and HLA in healthy donors.

Sequencing was performed on PBMCs. The clonotype originates from a woman aged 55-70 years in good health and CMV-seronegative. V gene TRBV7-6 combines with J gene TRBJ1-3, with D tentatively TRBD1 (5 bases). The CDR3 DNA follows: TGTGCCAGCAGCTTAGATGACAGACGCTCTGGAAACACCATATATTTT. Its protein product is CASSLDDRRSGNTIYF.